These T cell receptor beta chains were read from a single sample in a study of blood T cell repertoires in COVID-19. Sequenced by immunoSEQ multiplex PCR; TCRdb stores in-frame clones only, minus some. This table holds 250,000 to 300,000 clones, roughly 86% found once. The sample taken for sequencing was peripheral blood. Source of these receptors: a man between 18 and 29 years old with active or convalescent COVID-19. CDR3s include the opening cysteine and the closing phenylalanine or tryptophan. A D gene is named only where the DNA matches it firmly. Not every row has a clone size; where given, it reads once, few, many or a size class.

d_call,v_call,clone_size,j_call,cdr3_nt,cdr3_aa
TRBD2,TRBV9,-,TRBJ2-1,TGTGCCAGCAGCGTGAGTAGCGGGGGGGCTTTCCCCTACAATGAGCAGTTCTTC,CASSVSSGGAFPYNEQFF
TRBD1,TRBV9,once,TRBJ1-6,TGTGCCAGCAGCCCCGGGACAGAAACCTATTCACCCCTCCACTTT,CASSPGTETYSPLHF
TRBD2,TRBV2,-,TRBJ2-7,TGTGCCAACTCCCGGACTAGCGGGAGAAGTGACGGCCGCTACGAGCAGTACTTC,CANSRTSGRSDGRYEQYF
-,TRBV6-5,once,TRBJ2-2,TGTGCCAGCATCTATTACAGGGACACCGGGGAGCTGTTTTTT,CASIYYRDTGELFF
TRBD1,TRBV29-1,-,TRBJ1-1,TGCAGCGTTACAGGGGCGGGGGGTAACACTGAAGCTTTCTTT,CSVTGAGGNTEAFF
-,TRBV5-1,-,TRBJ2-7,TGCGCCAGCAGCTACAGCTGGACCTACGAGCAGTACTTC,CASSYSWTYEQYF
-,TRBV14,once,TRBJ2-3,TGTGCCAGCAGCCAAGGGACTGCGGGCGGGGCGGCAAGAGTCACAGATACGCAGTATTTT,CASSQGTAGGAARVTDTQYF
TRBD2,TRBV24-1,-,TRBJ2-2,TGTGCCACCAGTGGGGCTAGCGGGCTTTACACCGGGGAGCTGTTTTTT,CATSGASGLYTGELFF
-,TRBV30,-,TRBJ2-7,TGTGCCTGGAGTGTATCTTCTCAGGGGTTCGAGCAGTACTTC,CAWSVSSQGFEQYF
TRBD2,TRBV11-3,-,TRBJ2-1,TGTGCCAGCAGCTTACGGACTAGCGGGAGGGAAGGGGTTGAGCAGTTCTTC,CASSLRTSGREGVEQFF
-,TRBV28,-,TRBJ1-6,TGTGCCAGCGGGGGACAAATCACTTCACCCCTCCACTTT,CASGGQITSPLHF
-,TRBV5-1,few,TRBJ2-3,TGCGCCAGCAGCCTTCTTCGATTAGGGGTGGGCACAGATACGCAGTATTTT,CASSLLRLGVGTDTQYF
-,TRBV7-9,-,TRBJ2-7,TGTGCCAGCAGCTTAGCGCCCGAATTGCGATGGGCTGGGGAGCAGTACTTC,CASSLAPELRWAGEQYF
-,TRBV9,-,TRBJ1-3,TGTGCCAGCAGCCCGCCGGGGGGCACCATATATTTT,CASSPPGGTIYF
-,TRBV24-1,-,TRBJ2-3,TGTGCCACCAGTGATTGGGTTGGGGGGGGCGCAGATACGCAGTATTTT,CATSDWVGGGADTQYF
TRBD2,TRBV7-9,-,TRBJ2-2,TGTGCCAGCAGCTTAGGGGGGGGACGCCCAATCACCGGGGAGCTGTTTTTT,CASSLGGGRPITGELFF
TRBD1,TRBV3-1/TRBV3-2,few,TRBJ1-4,TGTGCCAGCAGTCAGCAGGGGGCTTCTGGGGAACTGTTTTTT,CASSQQGASGELFF
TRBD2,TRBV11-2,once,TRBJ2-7,TGTGCCAGCAGCCAAGGACTAGCGACATTCTACGAGCAGTACTTC,CASSQGLATFYEQYF
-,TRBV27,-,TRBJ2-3,TGTGCCAGCAGTTTGCGACTAAGCACAGATACGCAGTATTTT,CASSLRLSTDTQYF
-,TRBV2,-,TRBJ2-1,TGTGCCAGCAGTGAGTCCCCCTTTAGCTCCTACAATGAGCAGTTCTTC,CASSESPFSSYNEQFF
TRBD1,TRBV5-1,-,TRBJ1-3,TGCGCCAGCAGCTTTCCGACAGGGGACGGAAACACCATATATTTT,CASSFPTGDGNTIYF
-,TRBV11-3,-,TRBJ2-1,TGTGCCAGCAGCTTAGAGGGTCACCACAGCAATGAGCAGTTCTTC,CASSLEGHHSNEQFF
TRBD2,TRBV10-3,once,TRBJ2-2,TGTGCCATCAGTGAACGAGCGGGATACGAAGCCGGGGAGCTGTTTTTT,CAISERAGYEAGELFF
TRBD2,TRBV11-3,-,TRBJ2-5,TGTGCCAGCAGCCCTGGGACTAGCGGGAGTGAGACCCAGTACTTC,CASSPGTSGSETQYF
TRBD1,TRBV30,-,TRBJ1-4,TGTGCCTGGAGAGACAGGGAATCGGCTAATGAAAAACTGTTTTTT,CAWRDRESANEKLFF
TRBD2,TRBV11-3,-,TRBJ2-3,TGTGCCAGCAGCTTATGGGGGCGGGAGGGTGTTACGCAGTATTTT,CASSLWGREGVTQYF
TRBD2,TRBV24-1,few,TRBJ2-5,TGTGCCACCAGTGGGCTAGCGGGAGCTACACAGAAGGAGACCCAGTACTTC,CATSGLAGATQKETQYF
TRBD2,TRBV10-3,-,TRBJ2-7,TGTGCCATCAGTGAGTCAGGGACTAGCGGGCGGGAGCAGTACTTC,CAISESGTSGREQYF
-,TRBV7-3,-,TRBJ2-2,TGTGCCAGCAGCTCTCTAGAATTCACCGGGGAGCTGTTTTTT,CASSSLEFTGELFF
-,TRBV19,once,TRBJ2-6,TGTGCCAGTATGAGCTCTGGGGCCAACGTCCTGACTTTC,CASMSSGANVLTF
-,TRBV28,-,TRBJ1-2,TGTGCCAGCAGTTTATGGGGGGCCAGACTAAATGGCTACACCTTC,CASSLWGARLNGYTF
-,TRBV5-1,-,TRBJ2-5,TGCGCCAGCACGATCGGGAATCTCCAAGAGACCCAGTACTTC,CASTIGNLQETQYF
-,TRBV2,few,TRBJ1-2,TGTGCCAGCAGTTATACGGTCTCTAACTATGGCTACACCTTC,CASSYTVSNYGYTF
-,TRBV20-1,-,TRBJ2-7,TGCAGTGCTAGTGAAAAGCAAACTTACGAGCAGTACTTC,CSASEKQTYEQYF
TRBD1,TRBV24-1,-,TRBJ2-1,TGTGCCACCAGTGGAAACAGGGGGCCCGACTACAATGAGCAGTTCTTC,CATSGNRGPDYNEQFF
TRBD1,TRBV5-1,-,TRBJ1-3,TGCGCCAGCAGCGCCGGGACAGCCTCTGGAAACACCATATATTTT,CASSAGTASGNTIYF
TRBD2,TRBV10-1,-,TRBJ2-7,TGCGCCGACACCAGCGGGAATGGCGGCGAGCAGTACTTC,CADTSGNGGEQYF
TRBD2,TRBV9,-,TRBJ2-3,TGTGCCAGCAGCGTCCTAGCGGGGGGCACAGATACGCAGTATTTT,CASSVLAGGTDTQYF
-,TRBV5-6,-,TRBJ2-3,TGTGCCAGCAGCTTTGACGGCGGGACGAGCCCAGATACGCAGTATTTT,CASSFDGGTSPDTQYF
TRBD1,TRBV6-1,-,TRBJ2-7,TGTGCCAGCAGTGATGGACAGGGGGCGCGGTACGAGCAGTACTTC,CASSDGQGARYEQYF
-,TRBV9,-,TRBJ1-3,TGTGCCAGCAGCTTCACTGGAAACACCATATATTTT,CASSFTGNTIYF
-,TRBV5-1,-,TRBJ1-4,TGCGCCAGCAGCCCGGACGGGGGTACTAATGAAAAACTGTTTTTT,CASSPDGGTNEKLFF